The 3 T cell receptor beta chains in this list originate from one sample, sequenced in a study of shared clonotypes between healthy human individuals. Using immunoSEQ multiplex PCR, the repertoire was profiled, and TCRdb retains in-frame clones only, with some absent. Of 530,000 or so clones detected, roughly 79% appear once; the ten largest clones hold roughly an eighth. Input material: PBMCs. Receptors originate from a middle-aged woman in good health. Some clones in this sample may be carry-over from other donors' samples.

In its sample, this clone was seen once. The chain employs TRBV28 and TRBJ2-3; 10 nucleotides align to TRBD2. J was trimmed by 2 bases and V by 2 bases; bases with no gene match: 4. Germline V CDR1 and CDR2: MDHEN, SYDVKM. CDR3 length equals 16 residues. The CDR3 is CASSLSTSGNTDTQYF. The DNA of the CDR3 is TGTGCCAGCAGTTTAAGTACTAGCGGGAACACAGATACGCAGTATTTT. Using reference TRBV28 and TRBJ2-3 for the parts outside the CDR3, the full variable domain is DVKVTQSSRYLVKRTGEKVFLECVQDMDHENMFWYRQDPGLGLRLIYFSYDVKMKEKGDIPEGYSVSREKKERFSLILESASTNQTSMYLCASSLSTSGNTDTQYFGPGTRLTVL.

The V call is TRBV13, the J call TRBJ2-1; D not resolved. Trimming pared 2 bases from V and 13 bases from J, leaving 18 bases between. The V gene's germline CDR1 is PRHDT and CDR2 FYEKMQ (reference sequence). The CDR3 consists of 14 residues. The DNA of the CDR3 is TGTGCCAGCAGCTTAACTGGAACCCGAACCGGTCAGTTCTTC. This sequence encodes CASSLTGTRTGQFF.

The V call is TRBV6-1, the J call TRBJ2-7; the D gene is possibly TRBD1 (6 bases). Germline V CDR1 and CDR2: MNHNS, SASEGT. Trimming shortened V by 7 bases and J by 0 bases, and 13 bases separated the two germline ends. The CDR3 consists of 14 residues. The CDR3 nucleotides read TGTGCCAGCATGGGGGCAGGGAGCTCCTACGAGCAGTACTTC. Amino acid sequence: CASMGAGSSYEQYF.